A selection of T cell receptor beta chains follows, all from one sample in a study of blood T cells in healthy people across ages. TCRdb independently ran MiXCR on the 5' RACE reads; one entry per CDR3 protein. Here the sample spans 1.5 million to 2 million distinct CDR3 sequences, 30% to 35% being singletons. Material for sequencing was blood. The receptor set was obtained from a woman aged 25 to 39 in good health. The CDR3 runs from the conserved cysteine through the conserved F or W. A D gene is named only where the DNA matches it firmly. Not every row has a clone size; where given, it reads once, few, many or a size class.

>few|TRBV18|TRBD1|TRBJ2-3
CASSTTQTGSSTDTQYF
TGTGCCAGCTCAACCACACAGACAGGGTCGAGCACAGATACGCAGTATTTT
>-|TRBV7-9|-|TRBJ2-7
CASTITGTSSYEQYF
TGTGCCAGCACTATCACCGGGACGAGCTCCTACGAGCAGTACTTC
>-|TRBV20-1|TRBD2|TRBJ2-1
CSASLAGGLIEQFF
TGCAGTGCTAGTTTGGCGGGGGGGCTTATTGAGCAGTTCTTC
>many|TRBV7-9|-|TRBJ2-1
CASSLGLDNEQFF
TGTGCCAGCAGCTTAGGCCTAGATAATGAGCAGTTCTTC
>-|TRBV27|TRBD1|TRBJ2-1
CASSGTELSYNEQFF
TGTGCCAGCTCCGGGACAGAGCTTTCCTACAATGAGCAGTTCTTC
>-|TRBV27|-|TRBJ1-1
CASGRSGNTEAFF
TGTGCCAGCGGTCGGTCGGGGAACACTGAAGCTTTCTTT
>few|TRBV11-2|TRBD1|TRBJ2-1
CASSLGTGGVRGPYNEQFF
TGTGCCAGCAGCTTAGGGACAGGGGGCGTTAGGGGCCCCTACAATGAGCAGTTCTTC
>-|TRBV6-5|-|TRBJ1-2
CASSYLETGKNIYGYTF
TGTGCCAGCAGTTACCTCGAAACGGGGAAGAACATCTATGGCTACACCTTC
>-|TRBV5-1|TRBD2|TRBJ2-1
CASSWLAGTNEQFF
TGCGCCAGCAGCTGGTTAGCGGGGACCAATGAGCAGTTCTTC
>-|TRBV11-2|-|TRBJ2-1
CASSLSIRGSKGGSYNEQFF
TGTGCCAGCAGCTTATCCATACGGGGGTCCAAGGGGGGCTCCTACAATGAGCAGTTCTTC
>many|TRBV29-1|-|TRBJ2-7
CSVEDSMYSYEQYF
TGCAGCGTTGAAGACAGCATGTACTCCTACGAGCAGTACTTC
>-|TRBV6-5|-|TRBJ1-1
CASSYAPWGTEAFF
TGTGCCAGCAGCTACGCTCCCTGGGGCACTGAAGCTTTCTTT
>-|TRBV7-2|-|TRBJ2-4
CAIGSLAKNIQYF
TGTGCAATCGGGAGCTTAGCCAAAAACATTCAGTACTTC
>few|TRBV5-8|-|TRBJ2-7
CASESSWGGYEQYF
TGTGCCAGCGAATCCTCGTGGGGCGGCTACGAGCAGTACTTC
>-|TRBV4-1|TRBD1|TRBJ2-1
CASSQGLIGTGLYNEQFF
TGCGCCAGCAGCCAAGGGTTAATCGGGACAGGTCTCTACAATGAGCAGTTCTTC
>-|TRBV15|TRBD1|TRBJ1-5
CATGRDYQGGYSNQPQHF
TGTGCCACCGGCAGAGATTACCAGGGGGGATATAGCAATCAGCCCCAGCATTTT
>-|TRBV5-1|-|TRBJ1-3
CASSQTDTGNTIYF
TGCGCCAGCAGCCAGACAGACACTGGAAACACCATATATTTT
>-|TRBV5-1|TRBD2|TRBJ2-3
CASSISPSGGTDTQYF
TGCGCCAGCAGCATTTCCCCTAGCGGCGGCACAGATACGCAGTATTTT
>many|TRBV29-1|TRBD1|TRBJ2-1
CSGRDSAGENEQFF
TGCAGCGGTAGGGACAGTGCAGGGGAGAATGAGCAGTTCTTC
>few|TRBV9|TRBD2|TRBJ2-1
CASNPPSGTSEYNEQFF
TGTGCCAGCAACCCACCATCCGGGACTAGCGAGTACAATGAGCAGTTCTTC
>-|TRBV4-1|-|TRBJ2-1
CASSQQPGREQFF
TGCGCCAGCAGCCAGCAACCGGGACGTGAGCAGTTCTTC
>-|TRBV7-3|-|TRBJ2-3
CASSPSSGFTDTQYF
TGTGCCAGCAGCCCCTCTTCTGGGTTCACAGATACGCAGTATTTT
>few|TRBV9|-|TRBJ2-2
CASSPYRGGTGELFF
TGTGCCAGCAGCCCCTATAGGGGTGGCACCGGGGAGCTGTTTTTT
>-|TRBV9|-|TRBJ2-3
CASSVGSRDTVTDTQYF
TGTGCCAGCAGCGTAGGTTCCCGGGACACAGTCACAGATACGCAGTATTTT
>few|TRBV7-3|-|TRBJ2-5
CASSPMGPNSRETQYF
TGTGCCAGCAGCCCGATGGGACCAAACTCTCGGGAGACCCAGTACTTC
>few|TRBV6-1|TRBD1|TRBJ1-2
CASRGQGSGYGYTF
TGTGCCAGCAGAGGACAGGGGTCGGGCTATGGCTACACCTTC
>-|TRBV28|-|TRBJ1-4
CASSLPGVSEKLFF
TGTGCCAGCAGCCTGCCAGGGGTATCTGAAAAACTGTTTTTT
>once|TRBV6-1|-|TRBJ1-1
CASSPIRGTGTEAFF
TGTGCCAGCAGTCCGATCCGCGGGACGGGGACTGAAGCTTTCTTT
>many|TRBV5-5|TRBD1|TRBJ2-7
CASSFAPGQGNEQYF
TGTGCCAGCAGCTTTGCCCCGGGACAGGGGAACGAGCAGTACTTC
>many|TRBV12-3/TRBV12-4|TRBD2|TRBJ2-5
CASSPGTSVPSETQYF
TGTGCCAGCAGTCCCGGGACTAGCGTCCCCTCAGAGACCCAGTACTTC
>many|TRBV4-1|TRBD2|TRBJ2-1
CASSQDRVAGGPEQFF
TGCGCCAGCAGCCAAGATAGAGTAGCGGGGGGGCCTGAGCAGTTCTTC
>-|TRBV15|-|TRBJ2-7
CATSRGGTYEQYF
TGTGCCACCAGCAGAGGTGGGACCTACGAGCAGTACTTC
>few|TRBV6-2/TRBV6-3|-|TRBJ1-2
CASSSMSLGGYTF
TGTGCCAGCAGTTCAATGAGCCTTGGGGGCTACACCTTC
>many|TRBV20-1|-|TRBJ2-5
CSASQPQETQYF
TGCAGTGCGTCGCAGCCCCAAGAGACCCAGTACTTC
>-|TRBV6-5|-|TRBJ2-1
CASSEQMESYNEQFF
TGTGCCAGCAGTGAACAAATGGAGTCCTACAATGAGCAGTTCTTC
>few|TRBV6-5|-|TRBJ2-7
CASSYPDGEQYF
TGTGCCAGCAGTTACCCCGACGGCGAGCAGTACTTC
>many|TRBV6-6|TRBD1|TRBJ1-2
CASSLDRGAYGYTF
TGTGCCAGCAGTCTAGACAGGGGGGCCTATGGCTACACCTTC
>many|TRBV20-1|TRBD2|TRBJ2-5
CSAITSAETQYF
TGCAGTGCTATTACTAGCGCGGAGACCCAGTACTTC
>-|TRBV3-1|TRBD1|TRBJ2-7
CASSHLQGFAAYEQYF
TGTGCCAGCAGCCACCTACAGGGGTTCGCCGCCTACGAGCAGTACTTC
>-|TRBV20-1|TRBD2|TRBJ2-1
CSAKSLAGPNNEQFF
TGCAGTGCCAAGAGCCTAGCGGGCCCCAACAATGAGCAGTTCTTC
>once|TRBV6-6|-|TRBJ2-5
CASSHPGHPETQYF
TGTGCCAGCAGTCATCCGGGACATCCTGAGACCCAGTACTTC
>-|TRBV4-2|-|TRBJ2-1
CASSQDSKGTYNEQFF
TGTGCCAGCAGCCAAGATTCCAAGGGGACCTACAATGAGCAGTTCTTC
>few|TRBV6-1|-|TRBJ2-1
CASSRTYPYNEQFF
TGTGCCAGCAGTCGGACTTACCCCTACAATGAGCAGTTCTTC
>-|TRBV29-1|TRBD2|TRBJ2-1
CSVPGGPFGNEQFF
TGCAGCGTTCCGGGGGGACCGTTTGGCAATGAGCAGTTCTTC
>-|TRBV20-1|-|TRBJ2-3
CSARPDVAWTDTQYF
TGCAGTGCTAGACCGGACGTAGCTTGGACAGATACGCAGTATTTT
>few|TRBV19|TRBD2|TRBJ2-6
CASRFLAGGLSSGANVLTF
TGTGCCAGTAGATTCCTAGCGGGGGGACTCAGCTCTGGGGCCAACGTCCTGACTTTC
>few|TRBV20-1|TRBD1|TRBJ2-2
CSARGTQGTSFNTGELFF
TGCAGTGCACGGGGAACACAGGGGACATCTTTCAACACCGGGGAGCTGTTTTTT
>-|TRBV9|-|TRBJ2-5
CASSVGGLSETQYF
TGTGCCAGCAGCGTAGGAGGGCTTTCGGAGACCCAGTACTTC
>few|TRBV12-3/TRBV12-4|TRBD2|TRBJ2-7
CASSKPRLGLAGWILYEQYF
TGTGCCAGCAGTAAGCCTAGATTGGGACTAGCGGGGTGGATCCTCTACGAGCAGTACTTC
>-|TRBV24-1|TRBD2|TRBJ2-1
CATRTIILAGPYNEQFF
TGTGCCACCAGGACTATTATCCTAGCGGGTCCCTACAATGAGCAGTTCTTC
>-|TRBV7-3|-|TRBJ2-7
CASSAYASYEQYF
TGTGCCAGCAGCGCCTACGCTTCCTACGAGCAGTACTTC
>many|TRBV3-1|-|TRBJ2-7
CASSQVLGVNEQYF
TGTGCCAGCAGCCAAGTTTTAGGGGTCAACGAGCAGTACTTC
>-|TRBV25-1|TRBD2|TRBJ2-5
CASSAAPGLAQETQYF
TGTGCCAGCAGTGCTGCCCCGGGACTAGCTCAAGAGACCCAGTACTTC
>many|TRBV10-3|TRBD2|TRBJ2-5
CAISASGGLQETQYF
TGTGCCATCAGTGCTAGCGGGGGGCTTCAAGAGACCCAGTACTTC
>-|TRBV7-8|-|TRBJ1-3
CASSLNGDSSGNTIYF
TGTGCCAGCAGCTTAAACGGAGACAGCTCTGGAAACACCATATATTTT